This T cell receptor beta chain emerged from a study of cytomegalovirus exposure and HLA in healthy donors. Sequencing used immunoSEQ multiplex PCR; TCRdb keeps in-frame clones, though not all of them. The sample includes 260,000 or so clones, about 87% of them seen just once. This clone was recorded a few times. Antigen specificity is unknown. The CDR3 loop spans 15 amino acids. Trimming at V came to 1 base and at J to 5 bases, leaving 6 bases not matched to a gene. The germline gives CDR1 SGHTA, CDR2 FQGNSA. Study results and limitations: Investigators reported fewer than 200 TCR beta chains as tied to cytomegalovirus. Most TCR sequences were rare, but some public TCRs occurred in many donors. Three chains tied to CMV proved CMV antigen-specific in vitro. Subsequent analysis revealed that first-cohort TCR clusters tended to co-occur in the 90 to 150 validation repertoires.

This clonotype originated in a man between 18 and 35 years old in good health and CMV-seronegative. This chain connects TRBV7-2 to TRBJ2-7; 9 nucleotides align to TRBD2. The sample comprised PBMCs. The CDR3 sequence is CASSLEPAGGDEQYF. The CDR3 DNA is TGTGCCAGCAGCTTAGAACCCGCGGGGGGGGACGAGCAGTACTTC.